The 21 T cell receptor beta chains presented below share a single source sample, sequenced in a study of cytomegalovirus exposure and HLA in healthy donors. Primers included in the PCR were 60 Vbeta and 13 Jbeta primers. The table came from immunoSEQ multiplex PCR; TCRdb's copy has only in-frame clones and leaves some out. The profile covers 70,000 to 95,000 clones, with around 82% appearing a single time and 2% to 2.5% taken by the ten largest. Sample: PBMCs. The source is a man between 18 and 29 years old in good health and CMV-seronegative.

This rearrangement joins TRBV6-4 to TRBJ2-1; 11 bases map to TRBD2. V was pared by 3 bases and J by 6 bases, with 4 bases of the junction left unmatched. This CDR3 region has 15 residues. CDR1 and CDR2 from the germline V gene are MRHNA and SNTAGT. CDR3 region: CASSEGTSGPNEQFF. For the CDR3, the DNA is TGTGCCAGCAGTGAAGGGACTAGCGGACCCAATGAGCAGTTCTTC.

The chain is built from TRBV11-2 and TRBJ2-7, with 7 bases matching TRBD2. Per the germline V gene, CDR1 is SGHAT and CDR2 is FQNNGV. The CDR3 has 18 residues. J gave up 0 bases and V 4 bases, and 15 bases lay outside the gene matches. CDR3 region: CASSSMRSSGGPSYEQYF. The CDR3 DNA sequence: TGTGCCAGCAGCTCAATGAGGTCGTCGGGGGGTCCCTCCTACGAGCAGTACTTC.

The chain is built from TRBV6-1 and TRBJ2-7, with 8 bases identical to TRBD2. The germline CDR1 and CDR2 sequences are MNHNS and SASEGT. V lost 7 bases, J lost 0 bases, and 5 bases stayed unmatched. The length of the CDR3 is 14 residues. In DNA form, the CDR3 reads TGTGCCAGCAATAGCGGGGTAAGCTCCTACGAGCAGTACTTC. Its protein product is CASNSGVSSYEQYF.

V and J are TRBV2 and TRBJ2-5; D perhaps matches TRBD1 (5 bases). Germline CDR1 SNHLY, CDR2 FYNNEI. The V gene lost 7 bases and the J gene lost 5 bases, with 23 bases spanning the gap. The CDR3 length is 16 residues. CDR3 DNA sequence: TGTGCCAGCACCCCGACCAGGGTGGGGCTTGGGGAGACCCAGTACTTC. Translated: CASTPTRVGLGETQYF.

This clone was counted only a few times. The chain joins TRBV2 to TRBJ1-5; 10 bases agree with TRBD1. Germline loops: CDR1 SNHLY, CDR2 FYNNEI. The V and J ends lost 4 bases and 0 bases, in that order; junction bases with no gene match: 3. The CDR3 covers 16 residues. CDR3 region: CASSGQGAYSNQPQHF. CDR3 DNA: TGTGCCAGCAGTGGACAGGGGGCTTATAGCAATCAGCCCCAGCATTTT.

This clone was detected only a few times. The chain has TRBV7-9 and TRBJ2-1; 8 positions agree with TRBD2. J was trimmed by 8 bases and V by 7 bases; bases with no gene match: 7. The CDR3 length is 13 residues. Germline V gene lookup returns CDR1 SEHNR and CDR2 FQNEAQ (reference sequence). The CDR3 loop is CASTPGGVDEQFF. For the CDR3, the DNA is TGTGCCAGCACCCCGGGGGGGGTTGATGAGCAGTTCTTC.

The chain joins TRBV2 to TRBJ2-1, with TRBD2 matching over 11 bases. The length of the CDR3 is 14 residues. V shed 10 bases and J 8 bases; nucleotides not matched to a gene: 10. Germline CDR1 SNHLY, CDR2 FYNNEI. In DNA form, the CDR3 reads TGTGCCACTAGACCTAGCGGGGGGAGGGATGAGCAGTTCTTC. Amino acid sequence: CATRPSGGRDEQFF.

V and J are TRBV2 and TRBJ2-5, with TRBD2 identical over 11 bases. Germline CDR1 reads SNHLY; CDR2 reads FYNNEI. CDR3 length: 15 amino acids. The J segment lost 4 bases and the V segment lost 5 bases, leaving 6 bases of the junction unmatched. CDR3 residues: CASSQNSGGVETQYF. CDR3 DNA sequence: TGTGCCAGCAGTCAGAATAGCGGGGGGGTAGAGACCCAGTACTTC. Full variable domain (outside the CDR3, taken from reference TRBV2 and TRBJ2-5): EPEVTQTPSHQVTQMGQEVILRCVPISNHLYFYWYRQILGQKVEFLVSFYNNEISEKSEIFDDQFSVERPDGSNFTLKIRSTKLEDSAMYFCASSQNSGGVETQYFGPGTRLLVL.

J is TRBJ2-6 and V is TRBV4-1, with D possibly matching TRBD1 (6 bases). The V gene's germline CDR1 is MGHRA and CDR2 YSYEKL. V was trimmed by 6 bases and J by 2 bases, leaving 17 bases between them. The CDR3 totals 17 residues. As DNA, the CDR3 is TGCGCCAGCAGTCCCGCCTTTCCAGGGGCTGGGGCCAACGTCCTGACTTTC. Translating it yields CASSPAFPGAGANVLTF.

V gene TRBV6-1 combines with J gene TRBJ1-5; D is undetermined. V was pared by 2 bases and J by 2 bases, with 10 bases between. Germline V gene lookup returns CDR1 MNHNS and CDR2 SASEGT. The CDR3 totals 15 residues. CDR3 region: CASSEQPAGNQPQHF. As DNA, the CDR3 is TGTGCCAGCAGTGAACAACCCGCAGGCAATCAGCCCCAGCATTTT.

The gene calls are TRBV18 and TRBJ1-2, with D possibly matching TRBD1 (6 bases). Looked up from germline, CDR1 is KGHSH and CDR2 is LQKENI. V shed 4 bases and J shed 3 bases, with 21 bases lying between them. The length of the CDR3 is 17 residues. For the CDR3, the DNA is TGTGCCAGCTCACACCCCGGGACATTCAGCGGGGACTATGGCTACACCTTC. Protein: CASSHPGTFSGDYGYTF. Using reference TRBV18 and TRBJ1-2 for the parts outside the CDR3, the full variable domain is NAGVMQNPRHLVRRRGQEARLRCSPMKGHSHVYWYRQLPEEGLKFMVYLQKENIIDESGMPKERFSAEFPKEGPSILRIQQVVRGDSAAYFCASSHPGTFSGDYGYTFGSGTRLTVV.

This clone was seen more than once but under ten times. The J gene is TRBJ1-2, the V gene TRBV6-1, with TRBD1 identical over 8 bases. V lost 8 bases and J lost 6; bases outside the gene matches: 11. Per the germline V gene, CDR1 is MNHNS and CDR2 is SASEGT. The CDR3 has 14 amino acids. The CDR3 is CASRLTGENNGYTF. The CDR3 bases are TGTGCCAGCCGGCTGACAGGGGAAAATAATGGCTACACCTTC.

This clone showed up just once. This sequence joins TRBV25-1 and TRBJ1-1, with 9 bases matching TRBD1. The CDR3 loop spans 15 amino acids. J was trimmed by 5 bases and V by 4 bases; bases with no gene match: 8. From germline, CDR1 is MGHDK and CDR2 SYGVNS. The CDR3 sequence: CASSALQGAGTEAFF. In nucleotides, the CDR3 is TGTGCCAGCAGTGCCTTACAGGGGGCAGGGACTGAAGCTTTCTTT. Variable domain in full (rest from reference TRBV25-1 and TRBJ1-1): EADIYQTPRYLVIGTGKKITLECSQTMGHDKMYWYQQDPGMELHLIHYSYGVNSTEKGDLSSESTVSRIRTEHFPLTLESARPSHTSQYLCASSALQGAGTEAFFGQGTRLTVV.

The chain carries TRBV6-6 and TRBJ1-5, with 7 bases matching TRBD1. In germline, CDR1 is MNHNY, CDR2 SVGAGI (reference sequence). The trim removed 0 bases at V and 1 base at J, leaving 0 bases unmatched. The CDR3 has 15 amino acids. The CDR3 DNA sequence: TGTGCCAGCAGTTACTCGGGACAGAGCAATCAGCCCCAGCATTTT. Its protein is CASSYSGQSNQPQHF.

The rearrangement uses TRBV19 and TRBJ1-2; unclear D gene. Germline V lookup: CDR1 LNHDA, CDR2 SQIVND (reference sequence). V was shortened by 6 bases and J by 4 bases, with 9 bases between the two germline ends. This CDR3 comprises 12 residues. The CDR3 loop is CASRTEPYGYTF. CDR3 sequence (DNA): TGTGCCAGTAGAACAGAGCCCTATGGCTACACCTTC. Full variable domain (missing parts from reference TRBV19 and TRBJ1-2): DGGITQSPKYLFRKEGQNVTLSCEQNLNHDAMYWYRQDPGQGLRLIYYSQIVNDFQKGDIAEGYSVSREKKESFPLTVTSAQKNPTAFYLCASRTEPYGYTFGSGTRLTVV.

The chain couples TRBV15 to TRBJ1-4; TRBD1 might be the D (5 bases). The CDR3 has 16 residues. The V gene's germline CDR1 is LNHNV and CDR2 YYDKDF (reference sequence). The ends were cut back, 0 bases at V and 0 bases at J, with 8 bases in the middle. The CDR3 sequence is CATSRDGGATNEKLFF. The CDR3 DNA reads as TGTGCCACCAGCAGAGATGGAGGGGCAACTAATGAAAAACTGTTTTTT.

This clone was seen a handful of times. The V and J genes are TRBV5-1 and TRBJ2-2, with 9 nucleotides matching TRBD1. The CDR3 is made up of 16 amino acids. CDR1 is SGHRS and CDR2 is YFSETQ in the germline V gene. V lost 4 bases to trimming and J lost 10 bases; unmatched junction nucleotides: 14. The CDR3 is CASSRDRASPRKELFF. In DNA, the CDR3 is TGCGCCAGCAGCAGGGACAGGGCTTCCCCGAGGAAGGAGCTGTTTTTT.

The rearrangement joins TRBV11-2 to TRBJ2-5, with TRBD2 identical over 11 bases. The CDR3 sequence is 19 residues long. The germline V gene has CDR1 SGHAT and CDR2 FQNNGV. Trimming at V came to 1 base and at J to 0 bases, leaving 10 bases not matched to a gene. CDR3 nucleotides: TGTGCCAGCAGCTTAGTTGGGTCCGGGACTAGCGGTAACCAAGAGACCCAGTACTTC. Amino acid sequence: CASSLVGSGTSGNQETQYF.

The rearrangement links TRBV14 to TRBJ2-1; D uncertain. CDR1 is SGHDN, CDR2 FVKESK, per germline. The CDR3 loop spans 14 amino acids. V was trimmed by 0 bases and J by 10 bases, leaving 13 bases between them. CDR3 bases: TGTGCCAGCAGCCAAGAGAAGCGACTTGGGGAGCAGTTCTTC. Translating it yields CASSQEKRLGEQFF. The full variable domain, in which reference TRBV14 and TRBJ2-1 provide the parts outside the CDR3, is EAGVTQFPSHSVIEKGQTVTLRCDPISGHDNLYWYRRVMGKEIKFLLHFVKESKQDESGMPNNRFLAERTGGTYSTLKVQPAELEDSGVYFCASSQEKRLGEQFFGPGTRLTVL.

The chain is built from TRBV6-6 and TRBJ2-2, with TRBD1 matching over 9 bases. The V gene end was trimmed by 5 bases and the J gene end by 6 bases; junction bases not matched to a gene: 10. This CDR3 is built from 16 residues. Germline V CDR1 and CDR2: MNHNY, SVGAGI (reference sequence). CDR3 sequence (DNA): TGTGCCAGCAGTCAGGTACAGGGGGCGAAAGCCGGGGAGCTGTTTTTT. Translated, it gives CASSQVQGAKAGELFF.

The J gene is TRBJ2-5, the V gene TRBV7-6, with D possibly matching TRBD1 (5 bases). Deletions cut 4 bases from V and 2 bases from J, with 35 bases between. This CDR3 is 22 amino acids long. Germline lookup yields CDR1 SGHVS and CDR2 FNYEAQ. The CDR3 bases are TGTGCCAGCAGCTCATTCCCCACAGGTCCCCGACAGAAAAGTCCCAATCAAGAGACCCAGTACTTC. This codes for CASSSFPTGPRQKSPNQETQYF.